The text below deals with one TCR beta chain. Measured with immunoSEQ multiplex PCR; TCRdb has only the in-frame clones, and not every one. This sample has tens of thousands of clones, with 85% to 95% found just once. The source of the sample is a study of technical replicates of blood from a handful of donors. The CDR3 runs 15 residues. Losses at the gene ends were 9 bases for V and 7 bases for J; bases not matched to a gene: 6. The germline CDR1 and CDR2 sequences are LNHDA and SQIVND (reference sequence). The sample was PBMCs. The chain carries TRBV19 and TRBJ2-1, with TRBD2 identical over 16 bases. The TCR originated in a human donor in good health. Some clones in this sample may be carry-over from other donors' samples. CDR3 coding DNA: TGTGCCAGCCGAGGGACTAGCGGGAGGGGGAATGAGCAGTTCTTC. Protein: CASRGTSGRGNEQFF.